This is a list of T cell receptor beta chains from one sample in a study of T cells in narcolepsy. Using immunoSEQ multiplex PCR, the repertoire was profiled, and TCRdb retains in-frame clones only, with some absent. The sample includes roughly 24,000 clones, 75% to 85% seen only once; the top ten take 4% to 4.5%. The material sequenced was memory (CD45RA-) CD4+ T cells from blood. The receptor set was obtained from a human donor in good health. The CDR3 runs from the conserved cysteine through the conserved F or W. The order of the fields is V gene, J gene, D gene, clone size, CDR3 protein, CDR3 DNA. A D gene is named only where the DNA matches it firmly. The listing skips clone size in some rows; elsewhere it reads once, few, many or a size class.

>TRBV19|TRBJ2-6|TRBD1|.
CASRRDRVNSGANVLTF
TGTGCCAGTCGCCGGGACAGGGTTAACTCTGGGGCCAACGTCCTGACTTTC
>TRBV6-1|TRBJ1-1|.|.
CASNRGTAKGAEAFF
TGTGCCAGCAACCGGGGGACGGCGAAGGGGGCTGAAGCTTTCTTT
>TRBV6-5|TRBJ1-1|.|.
CASSYGPGLNTEAFF
TGTGCCAGCAGTTACGGCCCGGGGTTGAACACTGAAGCTTTCTTT
>TRBV10-1|TRBJ2-1|.|.
CASSDRKTALSSYNEQFF
TGCGCCAGCAGTGATAGGAAAACAGCTCTGAGCTCCTACAATGAGCAGTTCTTC
>TRBV5-1|TRBJ2-2|TRBD2|.
CASSLTGLAGGRTGELFF
TGCGCCAGCAGCCTCACCGGTTTAGCGGGGGGGCGCACCGGGGAGCTGTTTTTT
>TRBV7-2|TRBJ1-1|.|once
CASSLVRGPEAFF
TGTGCCAGCAGCTTAGTCCGGGGACCTGAAGCTTTCTTT
>TRBV25-1|TRBJ2-1|TRBD2|.
CASQGTNYNEQFF
TGTGCCAGCCAAGGGACTAACTACAATGAGCAGTTCTTC
>TRBV19|TRBJ1-2|TRBD1|.
CASQDRGRNYGYTF
TGTGCCAGCCAGGACAGGGGGAGAAACTATGGCTACACCTTC
>TRBV13|TRBJ1-2|.|.
CASSSHDRMERTF
TGTGCCAGCAGCTCACACGACAGAATGGAGCGCACCTTC
>TRBV13|TRBJ2-7|TRBD2|.
CASSFTSGGASFSYEQYF
TGTGCCAGCAGCTTCACTAGCGGGGGGGCCTCTTTCTCCTACGAGCAGTACTTC
>TRBV29-1|TRBJ2-3|TRBD2|.
CSVEVRLAVSTDTQYF
TGCAGCGTTGAAGTCCGACTAGCTGTTAGCACAGATACGCAGTATTTT
>TRBV6-1|TRBJ1-1|.|.
CASSYDGEDTEAFF
TGTGCCAGCAGTTATGACGGAGAGGACACTGAAGCTTTCTTT
>TRBV2|TRBJ2-1|.|.
CASTVQGRSSYNEQFF
TGTGCCAGCACGGTTCAAGGCCGTAGCTCCTACAATGAGCAGTTCTTC
>TRBV6-5|TRBJ2-3|.|.
CASSYSGGRSTDTQYF
TGTGCCAGCAGTTACTCCGGGGGGCGCAGCACAGATACGCAGTATTTT
>TRBV19|TRBJ2-4|.|.
CASSQGSIQYF
TGTGCCAGTAGTCAGGGGAGCATTCAGTACTTC
>TRBV7-8|TRBJ1-3|.|once
CASSPFRSGNTIYF
TGTGCCAGCAGCCCTTTCCGCTCTGGAAACACCATATATTTT